This note documents a single TCR beta chain sequence. Its antigen is currently unknown. The sample originates from a study of cytomegalovirus exposure and HLA in healthy donors. General study findings and limits: Equally common other TCR beta chains were less clonally expanded than HLA-associated ones, a later analysis found.

The PCR was carried out with 60 Vbeta primers and 13 Jbeta primers. The repertoire was sequenced with immunoSEQ multiplex PCR; TCRdb's copy has only in-frame clones and lacks some. The repertoire holds about 160,000 clones, with about 79% as singletons. All donors participated as healthy donors of bone marrow. Donors were ostensibly healthy at sampling, although undocumented immune exposures were probable. Deletions cut 5 bases from V and 4 bases from J, with 14 bases between. Germline V CDR1 and CDR2: MNHEY, SVGAGI. The CDR3 runs to 14 residues. The sequence derives from a man in his fifties in good health and CMV-seropositive. This chain uses TRBV6-5 with TRBJ1-2, with a possible D match to TRBD1 (6 bases). The sample was PBMCs. The CDR3: CASSRGQLGYGYTF. CDR3 in DNA: TGTGCCAGCAGTCGAGGACAGCTAGGCTATGGCTACACCTTC.